The 31 T cell receptor delta chains presented below share a single source sample, sequenced in a study of γδ T cells in repeated Plasmodium falciparum infection. Bulk repertoires came from Vgamma9/Vdelta2+ or Vdelta2-negative gammadelta T cells flow-sorted from PBMC. TCRdb reprocessed the multiplex PCR reads using CATT. This table holds approximately 93,000 delta-chain clones, approximately 0.92% found once. The sequenced material came from gamma-delta T cells from blood. The receptors shown here come from a pool of human donors (malaria-infected and uninfected, not separated).

Concerning this clone: Given a far larger clone just one base away, this is likely a sequencing read error. The same CDR3 is also encoded by other DNA sequences in this sample. The CDR3 sequence is CALGEPKLLWGGGFATDKLIF. The CDR3 DNA sequence: TGTGCTCTTGGGGAACCGAAGCTACTATGGGGTGGGGGTTTCGCAACCGACAAACTCATCTTT. The chain carries TRDV1 and TRDJ1, with D possibly being TRDD3 (6 bases). The J gene, not given by TCRdb, was assigned here from a germline match of the nucleotide sequence. Germline CDR1 is TSWWSYY and CDR2 is QGS. The CDR3 has 21 residues.

This clone was found a few times. TCRdb records a much larger clone's protein for this DNA, with a difference at residue 14 that likely arises from a read error; the protein given is the translation of the DNA. Within the sample, other DNA sequences also encode this same CDR3. V usage is TRDV2 and J usage is TRDJ2; 7 bases fit TRDD3. CDR1 GEAIGNYY and CDR2 EKD come from the germline V gene. The CDR3 has 19 amino acids. In DNA, the CDR3 is TGTGCCTGTGACACCCTGGGGGGGGACCCACCAGCTTTGGCAGCACAGCTCTTCTTT. It specifies CACDTLGGDPPALAAQLFF.

About this clone: The TCRdb protein, from a much larger clone, departs from this DNA's translation at residue 25, likely by read error; the protein shown derives from the DNA. This chain uses TRDV1 with TRDJ1; 10 nucleotides align to TRDD3. The CDR3 length is 27 residues. The V gene's germline CDR1 is TSWWSYY and CDR2 QGS. Written as DNA, the CDR3 is TGTGCTCTTGGGGACACCACCTCCAACGATAGTACCTACCTCTTCTCCTACTGGGGGATGTTGGGCGATAAACCCATCTTT. Protein product: CALGDTTSNDSTYLFSYWGMLGDKPIF.

This clone was observed at least ten times. The chain uses TRDV1 and TRDJ1; TRDD3 matches 11 bases. This CDR3 comprises 20 residues. Per the germline V gene, CDR1 is TSWWSYY and CDR2 is QGS. After removal of 2 bases from V and 1 base from J, the junction contained 15 bases not matched to a gene. Here the CDR3 reads CALGEISGAWGIRVTDKLIF. As DNA, the CDR3 is TGTGCTCTTGGGGAAATATCGGGGGCTTGGGGGATACGGGTCACCGATAAACTCATCTTT.

Of note for this clone: Translating this DNA gives a protein that differs at residue 15 from the TCRdb one, which belongs to a much larger clone; a read error is likely, and the protein shown is this translation. The chain recombines TRDV2 with TRDJ1; 8 bases fit TRDD3. The CDR3 contains 21 residues. The J segment lost 1 base and the V segment lost 5 bases, leaving 26 bases of the junction unmatched. The V gene's germline CDR1 is GEAIGNYY and CDR2 EKD. The CDR3 loop reads CACARVGTGMVLGECTDKLIF. The CDR3 bases are TGTGCCTGTGCCAGGGTCGGGACTGGTATGGTTCTGGGGGAGTGCACCGATAAACTCATCTTT.

This clone was seen more than once but under ten times. A single base is all that separates this from a far larger clone, so a read error is likely. Within the sample, other DNA sequences also encode this same CDR3. The V gene is TRDV1, the J gene TRDJ1, with D perhaps matching TRDD2 or TRDD3 (6 bases each). The CDR3 is 23 amino acids. CDR1 is TSWWSYY and CDR2 is QGS in the germline V gene. V was trimmed by 5 bases and J by 0 bases, leaving 37 bases between them. The CDR3 loop reads CALGRIVPKWGRMMGGYTDKLIF. CDR3 in DNA: TGTGCTCTTGGGAGGATCGTTCCTAAGTGGGGCCGGATGATGGGGGGGTACACCGATAAACTCATCTTT.

This clone has a handful of counts. The protein TCRdb gives is from a much larger clone and does not agree with this DNA's translation at residue 14, likely a read error; the protein shown here comes from the DNA. This chain uses TRDV2 with TRDJ1; no clear D. Germline CDR1 and CDR2: GEAIGNYY and EKD. The length of the CDR3 is 16 residues. The CDR3 DNA reads TGTGCCTGTGACACCATGTCCAGAACATACACCGATAAACACATCTTT. This translates into CACDTMSRTYTDKHIF.

This clone was found a few times. Only one base separates this from a far larger clonotype, so it likely reflects a read error. This specimen includes other DNA sequences encoding the same CDR3. The chain combines TRDV2 with TRDJ1; TRDD3 agrees at 7 bases. The J gene, missing from TCRdb, was assigned here through DNA to germline matching. Losses at the gene ends were 2 bases for V and 0 bases for J; bases not matched to a gene: 14. There are 18 residues in the CDR3. Germline-derived CDR1 and CDR2 are GEAIGNYY and EKD. The CDR3 bases are TGTGCCTGTGACAGTCTGGGGGGCCTTGACCCTTACACCGATAAACTCATCTTT. Amino acid sequence: CACDSLGGLDPYTDKLIF.

Details on this clone: A far larger clone is one nucleotide away, so this likely arose from a read error. The same CDR3 also results from other DNA sequences found in this sample. The V gene is TRDV1, the J gene TRDJ1; TRDD3 agrees at 11 bases. TCRdb gives no J gene; it was assigned here by matching the DNA to germline. The junction had 27 bases not matched to a gene; V was cut back by 1 base and J by 8 bases. The V gene's germline CDR1 is TSWWSYY and CDR2 QGS. The CDR3 runs to 22 residues. The CDR3 nucleotides read TGTGCTCTTGGGGAACGTGGTACTGGGGGATATGGGTCGAATGGTTGCCCGATGAAACTCATCTTT. Protein product: CALGERGTGGYGSNGCPMKLIF.

This clone appeared a few times. The protein in TCRdb stems from a much larger clone and differs at residue 12 from this DNA's translation, likely a read error; here the protein is translated from the DNA. This chain joins TRDV1 and TRDJ4; possibly TRDD3 for D (6 bases). Germline lookup yields CDR1 TSWWSYY and CDR2 QGS. The V end lost 2 bases, the J end lost 3 bases, and 37 bases lay between the germline ends. The CDR3 is 22 amino acids. CDR3 bases: TGTGCTCTTGGGGAAGCTGCCCCTGGGGTTTCCGCGGCGAAAAACCCTCTAGGACCCCTGATCTTT. Amino acids: CALGEAAPGVSAAKNPLGPLIF.

A word on this clone: The protein held in TCRdb is that of a much larger clone and does not match this DNA's translation at residue 11, likely because of a read error; the protein shown is translated from the DNA. The rearrangement joins TRDV2 to TRDJ1; the match to TRDD3 covers 8 bases. The J gene, missing from TCRdb, was assigned here through DNA to germline matching. Looked up from germline, CDR1 is GEAIGNYY and CDR2 is EKD. The length of the CDR3 is 18 residues. J gave up 2 bases and V 0 bases, and 13 bases lay outside the gene matches. This chain's CDR3 is CACDTVATGGRGTDKLIF. The CDR3, as DNA: TGTGCCTGTGACACCGTTGCGACTGGGGGTCGCGGGACCGATAAACTCATCTTT.

About this clone itself: The protein TCRdb gives is from a much larger clone and does not agree with this DNA's translation at residue 12, likely a read error; the protein shown here comes from the DNA. The rearrangement uses TRDV2 and TRDJ1; TRDD3 matches at 9 bases. This CDR3 has 23 amino acids. The ends lost 3 bases at V and 0 bases at J; junction bases unmatched: 28. In germline, CDR1 is GEAIGNYY, CDR2 EKD. Here the CDR3 DNA reads TGTGCCTGTGACCCTCGCCTCTCCTACGACGTACCGGGGGATACCCCGTACACCGATAAACTCATCTTT. Its translation: CACDPRLSYDVPGDTPYTDKLIF.

Only a few counts were recorded for this clone. A far larger clone is one base from this, pointing to a likely read error. This sample also contains other DNA sequences that code for the same CDR3. The rearrangement uses TRDV1 and TRDJ1; 11 positions match TRDD3. In the absence of a J gene in TCRdb, the DNA was matched to germline to assign it here. The trim removed 0 bases at V and 1 base at J, leaving 31 bases unmatched. The germline V gene encodes CDR1 TSWWSYY and CDR2 QGS. The CDR3 extends over 26 amino acids. This chain's CDR3 is CALGELVPILPLLGDNEGAGTDKLIF. The CDR3 DNA reads as TGTGCTCTTGGGGAACTGGTCCCAATCCTTCCCTTACTGGGGGATAATGAGGGTGCAGGCACCGATAAACTCATCTTT.

About this clone: This DNA's translation and the protein TCRdb lists, from a much larger clone, do not match at residue 11, likely due to a read error; the protein shown is translated from the DNA. This chain connects TRDV2 to TRDJ1; 7 bases match TRDD3. J gave up 0 bases and V 1 base, and 13 bases lay outside the gene matches. Germline loops: CDR1 GEAIGNYY, CDR2 EKD. This CDR3 spans 18 amino acids. CDR3 sequence reads: CACDTRPDLGAYTDKLIF. The CDR3 DNA reads TGTGCCTGTGACACTCGTCCGGATCTGGGGGCCTACACCGATAAACTCATCTTT.

This clone was seen ten or more times. One base separates it from a far larger clone, so it is likely a read error. This chain connects TRDV2 to TRDJ1; D may be TRDD3 (6 bases). Germline V gene sequence: CDR1 GEAIGNYY, CDR2 EKD. The CDR3 totals 17 residues. V was trimmed by 4 bases and J by 1 base, leaving 21 bases between them. This CDR3 is CACDRLLRGSGTDKLIF. In nucleotides, the CDR3 is TGTGCCTGTGATAGATTGCTGCGGGGATCGGGCACCGATAAACTCATCTTT.

Comment on this clone: TCRdb pairs this DNA with a much larger clone's protein that differs at residue 4, likely a read error; the protein shown was translated from the DNA. The chain couples TRDV1 to TRDJ1, with D unresolved. From germline, CDR1 is TSWWSYY and CDR2 QGS. This CDR3 comprises 13 residues. The CDR3, as DNA: TGTGCTCTTGAGGAACATTTACCCGGTCTGGTCATCTTT. It translates to CALEEHLPGLVIF.

With respect to this clone: The protein given by TCRdb reflects a much larger clone and differs at residue 15 from this DNA's translation, likely from a read error; the protein shown is the DNA's translation. The V call is TRDV1, the J call TRDJ1; a possible D gene is TRDD3 (6 bases). Here the J gene came from matching the DNA to germline, since TCRdb omits it. Looked up from germline, CDR1 is TSWWSYY and CDR2 is QGS. The CDR3 consists of 18 residues. This chain's CDR3 is CALGKISGGWRYTDRLIF. The CDR3 coding sequence is TGTGCTCTTGGGAAAATAAGTGGGGGGTGGCGGTACACCGATAGACTCATCTTT.

In regard to this clone: Only one base separates this from a far larger clonotype, so it likely reflects a read error. Other DNA sequences from this sample encode an identical CDR3 as well. The chain uses TRDV1 and TRDJ1; no definite D call. The CDR3 is made up of 16 amino acids. The V gene lost 4 bases and the J gene lost 7 bases, with 22 bases spanning the gap. Germline CDR1 reads TSWWSYY; CDR2 reads QGS. This CDR3 is CALGVFARPLPSKLIF. For the CDR3, the DNA is TGTGCTCTTGGGGTTTTCGCCCGGCCTCTCCCCTCTAAACTCATCTTT.

This clone came up a few times. The TCRdb protein comes from a much larger clone and disagrees with this DNA's translation at residue 15, likely due to a read error; the protein given here is derived from the DNA. The chain employs TRDV2 and TRDJ1; 9 bases are shared with TRDD3. As TCRdb names no J gene, one was assigned here on the basis of a DNA match to germline. Per germline, CDR1 GEAIGNYY and CDR2 EKD. The CDR3 loop spans 19 amino acids. The CDR3 DNA reads as TGTGCCTGTGACACCGGGGGTAACTGGGGGAATCCTTACACCGGTAAACTCATCTTT. Protein sequence: CACDTGGNWGNPYTGKLIF.

This clone was seen many times. The genes are TRDV1 and TRDJ1; 10 nucleotides match TRDD3. The CDR3 has 19 residues. Germline CDR1 is TSWWSYY and CDR2 is QGS. V trimming: 4 bases; J trimming: 1 base; junction bases outside the gene matches: 15. CDR3 sequence (DNA): TGTGCTCTTGGGGTCCCACAATGGGGGATACTATTGATCACCGATAAACTCATCTTT. Protein: CALGVPQWGILLITDKLIF.

To note about this clone: This same CDR3 is encoded by further DNA sequences in the sample. The chain is built from TRDV1 and TRDJ1, with D maybe TRDD3 (6 bases). CDR1 and CDR2 (germline): TSWWSYY, QGS. There are 18 residues in the CDR3. CDR3 sequence (DNA): TGTGCCCTCGGGGAACGAGGCCCTACTATACGGGGGACAGATAAACTCATCTTT. It codes for CALGERGPTIRGTDKLIF.

This clone was found many times. TCRdb shows a much larger clone's protein in place of this DNA's translation, and the two differ at residue 17, likely through a read error; the protein shown is translated from the DNA. The V gene is TRDV2; the J gene was not called; TRDD3, the D gene given by the table, was not confirmed from the DNA. Germline loops: CDR1 GEAIGNYY, CDR2 EKD. The CDR3 spans 18 residues. The CDR3 coding sequence is TGTGCCTGTTATACCGTACTGGGGGATACTCAGTACACCGATAAACTCACCTTT. The encoded protein is CACYTVLGDTQYTDKLTF.

Notes on this clone: The TCRdb protein comes from a much larger clone and disagrees with this DNA's translation at residue 5, likely due to a read error; the protein given here is derived from the DNA. V usage is TRDV2 and J usage is TRDJ1; no definite D call. The J gene is absent in TCRdb and was assigned here via DNA matching to germline. This CDR3 has 16 residues. Looked up from germline, CDR1 is GEAIGNYY and CDR2 is EKD. V was trimmed by 3 bases and J by 0 bases, leaving 16 bases between them. CDR3 in DNA: TGTGCCTGTGACGTGGTGACCCGATCCAACACCGATAAACTCATCTTT. It yields the protein CACDVVTRSNTDKLIF.

The table lists this clone with a few counts. A far larger clone is one nucleotide away, so this likely arose from a read error. Other DNA sequences from this sample encode an identical CDR3 as well. This chain joins TRDV1 and TRDJ1; TRDD2 is a possible D gene (6 bases). This CDR3 contains 19 residues. Germline V gene data show CDR1 as TSWWSYY and CDR2 as QGS. The V gene lost 1 base and the J gene lost 0 bases, with 21 bases spanning the gap. Here the CDR3 DNA reads TGTGCTCTTGGGGAACCCTGCCCTTCCCGTCCCTTGTACACCGATAAACTCATCTTT. It yields the protein CALGEPCPSRPLYTDKLIF.

About this clone itself: The protein given by TCRdb reflects a much larger clone and differs at residue 10 from this DNA's translation, likely from a read error; the protein shown is the DNA's translation. The gene calls are TRDV1 and TRDJ1; 9 nucleotides line up with TRDD3. V was pared by 0 bases and J by 0 bases, with 23 bases of the junction left unmatched. Germline CDR1 reads TSWWSYY; CDR2 reads QGS. There are 23 residues in the CDR3. CDR3: CALGELSLPGYWGRGWDTDKLIF. The CDR3 bases are TGTGCTCTTGGGGAACTCAGCCTTCCCGGGTACTGGGGGAGGGGTTGGGACACCGATAAACTCATCTTT.

Comment on this clone: This DNA translates differently at residues 5 and 6 from the TCRdb protein, which is that of a much larger clone; a read error is likely, and the protein shown is the DNA's own translation. The gene calls are TRDV1 and TRDJ1; D perhaps matches TRDD2 (5 bases). Germline assignment: CDR1 TSWWSYY and CDR2 QGS. The CDR3 is 18 residues long. Trimming pared 4 bases from V and 2 bases from J, leaving 23 bases between. The CDR3 loop is CALGVIPPFPGRTDKLIF. The DNA for the CDR3 is TGTGCTCTTGGGGTTATTCCACCGTTTCCTGGTCGAACCGATAAACTCATCTTT.

There are many counts of this clone. This may come from a read error, since a much larger clone is one base off. J is TRDJ1 and V is TRDV1; 7 nucleotides agree with TRDD3. Looked up from germline, CDR1 is TSWWSYY and CDR2 is QGS. Trimming took 1 base from V and 1 from J; bases not matched to a gene: 21. This CDR3 spans 21 amino acids. The CDR3 spells CALGEPTPILGTRVGTDKLIF. Written as DNA, the CDR3 is TGTGCTCTTGGGGAACCCACTCCGATACTGGGGACGCGAGTTGGCACCGATAAACTCATCTTT.

Remarks on this clone: The protein in TCRdb stems from a much larger clone and differs at residue 6 from this DNA's translation, likely a read error; here the protein is translated from the DNA. The gene calls are TRDV1 and TRDJ1; 8 bases align to TRDD3. Germline matching of the DNA provided the J gene here, since TCRdb leaves it blank. V shed 1 base, J shed 0 bases, and the junction held 13 bases outside the gene matches. Germline V lookup: CDR1 TSWWSYY, CDR2 QGS. The CDR3 runs 19 residues. The CDR3 bases are TGTGCTCTTGGGGAACCATCCTACCAGGGGGATAGCTACACCGATAAACTCATCTTT. This codes for CALGEPSYQGDSYTDKLIF.

The sample holds a few counts of this clone. For this DNA, TCRdb reports the protein of a much larger clone, which diverges at residue 14, most likely from a read error; the protein presented here is translated directly from the DNA. V usage is TRDV2 and J usage is TRDJ3; 8 nucleotides align to TRDD3. The J gene, missing from TCRdb, was assigned here through DNA to germline matching. In germline, CDR1 is GEAIGNYY, CDR2 EKD. The CDR3 has 19 amino acids. In DNA, the CDR3 is TGTGCCTGTGACCGGGGGATAGGGCACATCTCCTGGGACGCCCGACAGATGTTTTTC. Translation gives CACDRGIGHISWDARQMFF.

For this clone: A far larger clone is off by one base, so a read error is likely. Other DNA sequences in this specimen translate into the identical CDR3. The chain recombines TRDV1 with TRDJ1, with D maybe TRDD2 (7 bases). TCRdb does not report a J gene; here it was assigned by matching the DNA to germline references. CDR1 is TSWWSYY and CDR2 is QGS in the germline V gene. Deletions cut 0 bases from V and 0 bases from J, with 29 bases between. The CDR3 runs to 22 residues. CDR3 residues: CALGELVGFTNGGPSYTDKLIF. CDR3 sequence (DNA): TGTGCTCTTGGGGAACTCGTAGGGTTTACGAATGGGGGGCCTTCCTACACCGATAAACTCATCTTT.

This clone has just a few counts. The TCRdb record carries a much larger clone's protein, which differs from this DNA's translation at residue 4; a read error is the likely cause, and the protein listed here is the DNA translation. The chain joins TRDV1 to TRDJ1; unclear D gene. Here the J gene was assigned by germline matching of the DNA, as TCRdb has none. Germline V lookup: CDR1 TSWWSYY, CDR2 QGS. The CDR3 contains 19 residues. The V and J ends lost 10 bases and 1 base respectively, with 31 bases between them. The CDR3 nucleotides are TGTGCTCCGCGGGGCCCTTTCCCTCCATCGTACGAGGCCACCGATAAACTCATCTTT. It translates to CAPRGPFPPSYEATDKLIF.